Listed below are T cell receptor beta chains from one sample, sequenced in a study of T cell repertoires in cytomegalovirus infection. TCRdb re-derived calls from the reads in MiXCR, one entry per CDR3 protein. The sample has approximately 500,000 distinct CDR3 sequences, approximately 17% seen once. Sequencing was done on a sample of CD8+ T cells from PBMCs. The source is a human donor in good health (CMV status not recorded). Some clones in this sample may be carry-over from other donors' samples. Each CDR3 is given with its conserved first and last residue. A D gene is named only where the DNA matches it firmly. Expanded clones get a size class; other rows say once, few or many, or leave the size out.

many,TRBD1,TRBJ1-1,TRBV12-5,TGTGCTAGTGGTTTGGTAATCGTTAGGACAGGGAACACTGAAGCTTTCTTT,CASGLVIVRTGNTEAFF
many,TRBD1,TRBJ1-2,TRBV6-5,TGTGCCAGCAGTTACCGGGACAGGACTAACTATGGCTACACCTTC,CASSYRDRTNYGYTF
-,TRBD2,TRBJ2-7,TRBV20-1,TGCAGTGCTAGAGATCTAGCGGGGCCCTCTAGGGAGCAGTACTTC,CSARDLAGPSREQYF
-,-,TRBJ1-1,TRBV29-1,TGCAGCGTTGAAGCGGGCGGCGAGCCTGAAGCTTTCTTT,CSVEAGGEPEAFF
-,TRBD1,TRBJ1-3,TRBV20-1,TGCAGTGCTAGAGAATCAGGGGGCGATTGGAACACCATATATTTT,CSARESGGDWNTIYF
-,-,TRBJ2-2,TRBV2,TGTGCCAGCAGTGGGGGCAGGGCCTGGGGATACACCGGGGAGCTGTTTTTT,CASSGGRAWGYTGELFF
few,-,TRBJ2-3,TRBV11-2,TGTGCCAGCAGCTCCTGGAGCGGACTTCACGGAGTGGGAGATACGCAGTATTTT,CASSSWSGLHGVGDTQYF
-,-,TRBJ1-1,TRBV5-1,TGCGCCAGCAGTAGAGGGGTTTCGGGGAACACTGAAGCTTTCTTT,CASSRGVSGNTEAFF
-,TRBD2,TRBJ2-2,TRBV3-1,TGTGCCAGCAGCCCGGGACTAGCGGGGAGTTATACCGGGGAGCTGTTTTTT,CASSPGLAGSYTGELFF
few,-,TRBJ2-1,TRBV12-5,TGTGCTAGTGGTTTGCCCCCGGGACGGAGCTCCTACAATGAGCAGTTCTTC,CASGLPPGRSSYNEQFF
many,-,TRBJ1-5,TRBV4-2,TGTGCCAGCAGCCGAACACGGGGGAGCAATCAGCCCCAGCATTTT,CASSRTRGSNQPQHF
-,TRBD1,TRBJ2-5,TRBV28,TGTGCCAGCAGTTCCCGCTGGACAGGGGGCCAATTCGAAGAGACCCAGTACTTC,CASSSRWTGGQFEETQYF
many,-,TRBJ2-1,TRBV14,TGTGCCAGCAGCCAAGCTGCGTTCTACAATGAGCAGTTCTTC,CASSQAAFYNEQFF
many,-,TRBJ2-7,TRBV7-9,TGTGCCAGCAGCTTAGTGCGTGGGTTCTACGAGCAGTACTTC,CASSLVRGFYEQYF
many,-,TRBJ2-5,TRBV7-8,TGTGCCAGCAGCTCCCGCCTAATCCAAGAGACCCAGTACTTC,CASSSRLIQETQYF
-,TRBD1,TRBJ2-7,TRBV27,TGTGCCAGCAGATATGGACAGGGCTACGAGCAGTACTTC,CASRYGQGYEQYF
many,TRBD2,TRBJ2-7,TRBV4-2,TGTGCCAGCAGCCAAACTAGCGGGGGGCCCTACGAGCAGTACTTC,CASSQTSGGPYEQYF
-,-,TRBJ1-1,TRBV9,TGTGCCAGCAGCGTAGTTGGAGGGGGAGATACTGAAGCTTTCTTT,CASSVVGGGDTEAFF
many,TRBD2,TRBJ2-2,TRBV12-3/TRBV12-4,TGTGCCAGCAGCACCTACCTAGCGGGAGGGCCCACCGGGGAGCTGTTTTTT,CASSTYLAGGPTGELFF
few,-,TRBJ2-7,TRBV9,TGTGCCAGCAGCCCACCGTCCAGGGGCGTCCACGAGCAGTACTTC,CASSPPSRGVHEQYF
few,TRBD1,TRBJ2-7,TRBV19,TGTGCCACCAGGGACAGGGCTGCCGAGCAGTACTTC,CATRDRAAEQYF
many,TRBD2,TRBJ2-1,TRBV7-4,TGTGCCAGCAGCTTTAGACTAGCGGGGAACGTTTACAATGAGCAGTTCTTC,CASSFRLAGNVYNEQFF
-,TRBD1,TRBJ2-1,TRBV12-3/TRBV12-4,TGTGCCAGCAGAAATCGGGACAGGGACAATGAGCAGTTCTTC,CASRNRDRDNEQFF
-,TRBD2,TRBJ2-3,TRBV10-1,TGCGCCAGCAGTGAGGGTCAGAGCGGGGGCATCACAGATACGCAGTATTTT,CASSEGQSGGITDTQYF
-,-,TRBJ1-4,TRBV12-3/TRBV12-4,TGTGCCAGCAGCTCTGCAACTAATGAAAGACTGTTTTTT,CASSSATNERLFF
few,TRBD1,TRBJ1-1,TRBV6-1,TGTGCCAGCAGTGAAGGGACAGGGGGCCGGCGCACTGAAGCTTTCTTT,CASSEGTGGRRTEAFF
many,TRBD1,TRBJ2-2,TRBV6-5,TGTGCCAGCAGCTCCGGGACAGGGGACACCGGGGAGCTGTTTTTT,CASSSGTGDTGELFF
many,TRBD1,TRBJ1-1,TRBV7-8,TGTGCCAGCTCGGCAGGGGGCGAAGACACTGAAGCTTTCTTT,CASSAGGEDTEAFF
many,-,TRBJ1-1,TRBV7-9,TGTGCCAGCAAAGAACTGAACACTGAAGCTTTCTTT,CASKELNTEAFF
-,-,TRBJ2-3,TRBV2,TGTGCCAGCAGTGAAGACGCTCCTAGCACAGATACGCAGTATTTT,CASSEDAPSTDTQYF
many,-,TRBJ1-1,TRBV12-3/TRBV12-4,TGTGCCAGCAGTTTTAGGGACATTGAAGCTTTCTTT,CASSFRDIEAFF
many,TRBD1,TRBJ2-2,TRBV7-9,TGTGCCAGCAGCACCCCGGGCACAGGGGCCACCGGGGAGCTGTTTTTT,CASSTPGTGATGELFF
many,-,TRBJ1-6,TRBV7-9,TGTGCCAGCAGCCCGCCGGAAGGGGGTAATTCACCCCTCCACTTT,CASSPPEGGNSPLHF
many,-,TRBJ2-5,TRBV7-9,TGTGCCAGCAGCTCCTTAGGGAAGGGGTACCAAGAGACCCAGTACTTC,CASSSLGKGYQETQYF
many,TRBD2,TRBJ2-1,TRBV20-1,TGCAGTGCTAGAGTCCCTAGCGGGACCTTCAATGAGCAGTTCTTC,CSARVPSGTFNEQFF
many,-,TRBJ2-7,TRBV7-2,TGTGCCAGCAGCCGCCATGGGCCCTCCAACGAGCAGTACTTC,CASSRHGPSNEQYF
-,TRBD1,TRBJ2-7,TRBV5-1,TGCGCCAGCAGCTCGACAGGGGGGACCTACTACGAGCAGTACTTC,CASSSTGGTYYEQYF
-,-,TRBJ2-6,TRBV15,TGTGCCACCAGCAGAGATCGAAGGGCTGGGGCCAACGTCCTGACTTTC,CATSRDRRAGANVLTF
many,TRBD1,TRBJ2-3,TRBV7-9,TGTGCCAGCAGCCCCCTTCTTCAGGGGGTAATCACAGATACGCAGTATTTT,CASSPLLQGVITDTQYF
many,TRBD1,TRBJ1-5,TRBV7-9,TGTGCCAGCAGCTTAGGTTTCGGGACAGGCCGAATGGGTCAGCCCCAGCATTTT,CASSLGFGTGRMGQPQHF
many,-,TRBJ2-7,TRBV11-2,TGTGCCAGCAGCTCGTATGGTAGAGGGGGATACGAGCAGTACTTC,CASSSYGRGGYEQYF
few,-,TRBJ2-1,TRBV28,TGTGCCAGCAGTTCCTCCAATGCCGATGAGCAGTTCTTC,CASSSSNADEQFF
few,TRBD2,TRBJ2-1,TRBV27,TGTGCCAGCAGCTACACTAGCGGGAGTATCAATGAGCAGTTCTTC,CASSYTSGSINEQFF
-,-,TRBJ1-1,TRBV6-6,TGTGCCACCAGACCGTGGCGGGACACTGAAGCTTTCTTT,CATRPWRDTEAFF
-,-,TRBJ1-6,TRBV27,TGTGCCAGCGCTATCTCGACGGCTTCTAATTCACCCCTCCACTTT,CASAISTASNSPLHF
-,TRBD1,TRBJ2-7,TRBV9,TGTGCCAGCAGCGTAGGAGACAGGGCCAGAGAGCAGTACTTC,CASSVGDRAREQYF
few,-,TRBJ1-3,TRBV29-1,TGCAGCGTAGCAGGTCTTCCGGGAAACACCATATATTTT,CSVAGLPGNTIYF
few,TRBD2,TRBJ2-2,TRBV12-5,TGTGCTAGTGGTTTTGACGGGAGGGCGCGAGTGGGGGAGCTGTTTTTT,CASGFDGRARVGELFF
-,-,TRBJ2-1,TRBV7-2,TGTGCCAGCAGCGTAGACCTTAACCATCTAAATGAGCAGTTCTTC,CASSVDLNHLNEQFF
few,-,TRBJ2-5,TRBV2,TGTGCCAGCAGTGAAGCGCTCGCAGTTTCCCGGGACCTCCGGAGTGGGGAGACCCAGTACTTC,CASSEALAVSRDLRSGETQYF
-,-,TRBJ1-5,TRBV9,TGTGCCAGCAGCGTAGGGCACAATCAGCCCCAGCATTTT,CASSVGHNQPQHF
few,TRBD2,TRBJ2-1,TRBV4-2,TGTGCCAGCAGCCGGGATGGGGGGGACTACAATGAGCAGTTCTTC,CASSRDGGDYNEQFF
few,-,TRBJ1-2,TRBV19,TGTGCCAGTTTACAGGAGACATATGGCTACACCTTC,CASLQETYGYTF